The 10 T cell receptor beta chains in this list originate from one sample, sequenced in a study of chemoradiotherapy in HPV16-positive cancers. The repertoire was sequenced with immunoSEQ multiplex PCR; TCRdb's copy has only in-frame clones and lacks some. The table has some 31,000 clones, over 80% seen once. The sample in question was blood, obtained from a patient who underwent chemoradiotherapy. The receptors shown here come from a human donor with HPV-associated anogenital cancer.

The genes are TRBV7-6 and TRBJ2-3, with 12 bases matching TRBD2. Trimming removed 1 base from V and 1 base from J; junction bases left unmatched: 3. The germline gives CDR1 SGHVS, CDR2 FNYEAQ. The CDR3 is 17 amino acids. The CDR3 DNA follows: TGTGCCAGCAGCTTAGTGTCTAGCGGGGGGGGCACAGATACGCAGTATTTT. Its translation is CASSLVSSGGGTDTQYF.

The chain links TRBV5-1 to TRBJ2-1, with D possibly matching TRBD1 (6 bases). The CDR3 totals 16 residues. Looked up from germline, CDR1 is SGHRS and CDR2 is YFSETQ. Trimming cost V 4 bases and J 2 bases, with 16 bases left between them. CDR3 DNA sequence: TGCGCCAGCAGCGGAACTCACAGGGCTACCTACAATGAGCAGTTCTTC. It translates to CASSGTHRATYNEQFF. Complete variable domain (other parts from reference TRBV5-1 and TRBJ2-1): KAGVTQTPRYLIKTRGQQVTLSCSPISGHRSVSWYQQTPGQGLQFLFEYFSETQRNKGNFPGRFSGRQFSNSRSEMNVSTLELGDSALYLCASSGTHRATYNEQFFGPGTRLTVL.

This chain connects TRBV27 to TRBJ2-1; 9 bases fit TRBD1. This CDR3 has 15 amino acids. The V and J ends lost 6 bases and 5 bases, in that order; junction bases with no gene match: 8. Looked up from germline, CDR1 is MNHEY and CDR2 is SMNVEV (reference sequence). The CDR3 sequence: CASSPGQGTHNEQFF. The CDR3 nucleotides are TGTGCCAGCAGCCCGGGACAGGGCACACACAATGAGCAGTTCTTC.

The rearrangement links TRBV7-6 to TRBJ1-2, with D possibly TRBD1 on 5 matching bases. Per germline, CDR1 SGHVS and CDR2 FNYEAQ. The CDR3 contains 15 residues. The germline V and J ends were trimmed by 0 bases and 4 bases, with 12 bases remaining between them. CDR3 residues: CASSLAQGSSYGYTF. In DNA form, the CDR3 reads TGTGCCAGCAGCTTAGCGCAGGGTTCAAGCTATGGCTACACCTTC.

The V call is TRBV7-2, the J call TRBJ1-2, with D hard to call. Trimming removed 1 base at V and 4 bases at J, with 7 bases between. The germline V gene has CDR1 SGHTA and CDR2 FQGNSA. The CDR3 totals 13 residues. The CDR3 coding sequence is TGTGCCAGCAGCTTAGGACTGGTCTATGGCTACACCTTC. Protein sequence: CASSLGLVYGYTF.

The rearrangement links TRBV19 to TRBJ1-5, with D hard to call. The CDR3 consists of 16 residues. In germline, CDR1 is LNHDA, CDR2 SQIVND (reference sequence). V lost 4 bases, J lost 0 bases, and 13 bases lay in between. This chain's CDR3 is CASSKTQINSNQPQHF. CDR3 nucleotide sequence: TGTGCCAGTAGTAAGACACAGATCAATAGCAATCAGCCCCAGCATTTT. Full variable domain (missing parts from reference TRBV19 and TRBJ1-5): DGGITQSPKYLFRKEGQNVTLSCEQNLNHDAMYWYRQDPGQGLRLIYYSQIVNDFQKGDIAEGYSVSREKKESFPLTVTSAQKNPTAFYLCASSKTQINSNQPQHFGDGTRLSIL.

The chain joins TRBV28 to TRBJ1-2; D is perhaps TRBD1 (5 bases). The CDR3 loop spans 15 amino acids. The germline CDR1 and CDR2 sequences are MDHEN and SYDVKM. V was trimmed by 3 bases and J by 5 bases, leaving 16 bases between them. The CDR3 DNA follows: TGTGCCAGCAGTTTCCAAAGCGGGGGGGGTTATGGCTACACCTTC. This sequence encodes CASSFQSGGGYGYTF.

With respect to this clone: The junction and the germline gene differ at one end; a read error may be behind it. This chain uses TRBV7-7 with TRBJ2-2; 7 bases fit TRBD1. CDR3 size: 15 residues. The germline CDR1 and CDR2 sequences are SSHAT and FNYEAQ (reference sequence). CDR3 residues: CASSLLGGANGELFF. CDR3 nucleotides: TGTGCTAGCAGCTTATTAGGGGGCGCGAACGGGGAGCTGTTTTTT. The full variable domain, in which reference TRBV7-7 and TRBJ2-2 provide the parts outside the CDR3, is GAGVSQSPRYKVTKRGQDVTLRCDPISSHATLYWYQQALGQGPEFLTYFNYEAQPDKSGLPSDRFSAERPEGSISTLTIQRTEQRDSAMYRCASSLLGGANGELFFGEGSRLTVL.

The rearrangement uses TRBV30 and TRBJ2-7; 7 bases fit TRBD1. V trimming: 5 bases; J trimming: 6 bases; junction bases outside the gene matches: 4. The CDR3 length is 11 residues. Germline CDR1 reads GTSNPN; CDR2 reads SVGIG (reference sequence). The CDR3 sequence: CAWGDSSEQYF. For the CDR3, the DNA is TGTGCCTGGGGGGACAGCAGCGAGCAGTACTTC.

The chain couples TRBV29-1 to TRBJ2-7, with D tentatively TRBD1 (7 bases). Germline V gene data show CDR1 as SQVTM and CDR2 as ANQGSEA. There are 13 residues in the CDR3. V dropped 6 bases and J dropped 3 bases, with 15 bases sitting between them. CDR3 residues: CSVEGAGNYEQYF. The CDR3 DNA follows: TGCAGCGTGGAGGGGGCGGGAAACTACGAGCAGTACTTC.